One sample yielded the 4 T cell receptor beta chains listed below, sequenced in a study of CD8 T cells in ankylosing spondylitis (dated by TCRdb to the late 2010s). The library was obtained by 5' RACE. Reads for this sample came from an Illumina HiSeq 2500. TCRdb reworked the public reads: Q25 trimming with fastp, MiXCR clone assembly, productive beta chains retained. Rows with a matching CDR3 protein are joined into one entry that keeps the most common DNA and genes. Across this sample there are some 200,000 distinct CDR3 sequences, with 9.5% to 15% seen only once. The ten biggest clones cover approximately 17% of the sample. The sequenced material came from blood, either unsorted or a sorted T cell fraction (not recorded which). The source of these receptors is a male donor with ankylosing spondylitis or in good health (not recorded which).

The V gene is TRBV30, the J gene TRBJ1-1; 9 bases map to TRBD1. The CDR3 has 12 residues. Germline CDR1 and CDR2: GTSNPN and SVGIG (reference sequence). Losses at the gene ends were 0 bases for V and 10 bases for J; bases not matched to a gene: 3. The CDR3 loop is CAWSVGTGRAFF. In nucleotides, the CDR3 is TGTGCCTGGAGTGTAGGGACAGGGCGAGCTTTCTTT.

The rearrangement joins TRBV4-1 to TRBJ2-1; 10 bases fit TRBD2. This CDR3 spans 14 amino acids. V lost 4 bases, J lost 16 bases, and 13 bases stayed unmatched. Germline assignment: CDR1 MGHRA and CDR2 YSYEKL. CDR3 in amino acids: CASSRGVAGGGAFF. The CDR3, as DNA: TGCGCCAGCAGCCGAGGGGTAGCGGGGGGAGGCGCTTTCTTC.

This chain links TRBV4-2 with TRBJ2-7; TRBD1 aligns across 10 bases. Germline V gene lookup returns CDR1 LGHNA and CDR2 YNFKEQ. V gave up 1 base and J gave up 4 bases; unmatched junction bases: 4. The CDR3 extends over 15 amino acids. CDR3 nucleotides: TGTGCCAGCAGCCAAGGACAGGGGGCGGGGTACGAGCAGTACTTC. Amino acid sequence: CASSQGQGAGYEQYF.

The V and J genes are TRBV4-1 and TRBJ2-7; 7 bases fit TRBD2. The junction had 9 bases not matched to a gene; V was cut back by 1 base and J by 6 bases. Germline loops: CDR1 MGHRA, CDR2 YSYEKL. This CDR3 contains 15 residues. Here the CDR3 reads CASSQVAGAPGEQYF. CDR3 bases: TGCGCCAGCAGCCAAGTCGCGGGAGCCCCGGGCGAGCAGTACTTC.